This T cell receptor beta chain was found in a study of regulatory T cells in long-lasting Graves disease. Study-level information: To qualify as persistent, Graves' disease required over 5 years of antithyroid drugs with positive TSH receptor antibodies. Study-level points and caveats: Limited sample numbers may have lowered accuracy. Patients with persistent disease showed a bias toward TRBV28, TRBJ1-2 and TRBJ2-5. The persistent group shared fewer than 3,500 public clonotypes, more than the approximately 970 shared by new patients.

V was pared by 4 bases and J by 2 bases, with 7 bases of the junction left unmatched. CDR1 and CDR2 from the germline V gene are ENHRY and SYGVKD. This CDR3 has 16 residues. This clonotype was recorded many times. What it binds is unknown. Through Arm-PCR of CDR3 regions and iRepertoire HTBI primers, TCR beta libraries were built. TCRdb analysed the multiplex PCR reads with MiXCR anew, one entry per CDR3 protein. The sample gives about 430,000 distinct CDR3 sequences, around 20% of which show up once; roughly an eighth is in the top ten. Time point reported: persistent/refractory GD, antithyroid drugs over 5 years with positive TRAb. PBMCs were the source of the RNA used for TCR sequencing.

The origin of this receptor is a female donor with Graves disease. This rearrangement joins TRBV10-3 to TRBJ2-2, with TRBD2 matching over 7 bases. This specimen was peripheral blood mononuclear cells (PBMCs), taken when the disease was refractory, from a patient treated with antithyroid drugs. CDR3 region: CAISAGIAGNTGELFF. In DNA, the CDR3 is TGTGCCATCAGTGCGGGTATAGCGGGTAACACCGGGGAGCTGTTTTTT.